Below are 13 T cell receptor beta chains sequenced from a single sample in a study of blood T cells in healthy people across ages. A second about 7 to 12 cycle PCR used barcoded and J-beta primers. TCRdb re-called the 5' RACE reads through MiXCR, storing one row per CDR3 protein. The data hold fewer than 800,000 distinct CDR3 sequences, with 25% observed a single time. This sample was shared with a second study, whose subject was T cells of mothers and their children.

What was sequenced was blood. Receptor source: a boy between 5 and 17 years old in good health.

This clonotype was detected ten times or more. V and J are TRBV29-1 and TRBJ1-1, with no clear D. CDR1 is SQVTM, CDR2 ANQGSEA, per germline. V lost 4 bases to trimming and J lost 0 bases, with 15 bases between them. The CDR3 is 15 residues long. CDR3 nucleotides: TGCAGCGTTGTCGGTCGACCTCCCTTGAACACTGAAGCTTTCTTT. It is translated as CSVVGRPPLNTEAFF.

The chain carries TRBV5-1 and TRBJ1-2, with 8 bases matching TRBD1. Germline-derived CDR1 and CDR2 are SGHRS and YFSETQ. V shed 0 bases, J shed 7 bases, and the junction held 23 bases outside the gene matches. The CDR3 extends over 20 amino acids. The CDR3 protein is CASSLGAGTGTGNVFGGYTF. CDR3 in DNA: TGCGCCAGCAGCTTGGGCGCCGGGACCGGGACAGGAAATGTATTTGGTGGCTACACCTTC.

The chain links TRBV20-1 to TRBJ1-2; D is undetermined. The germline V gene has CDR1 DFQATT and CDR2 SNEGSKA (reference sequence). The CDR3 is 16 amino acids. Trimming removed 0 bases from V and 0 bases from J, with 14 bases in between. The CDR3 sequence is CSARDRRVQANYGYTF. DNA of the CDR3: TGCAGTGCTAGAGATCGCCGGGTCCAAGCTAACTATGGCTACACCTTC.

This clonotype was counted between two and nine times. CDR3 DNA sequence: TGTGCCATCAGTGGGGCGGAAGAGACCCAGTACTTC. Translated, it gives CAISGAEETQYF. J is TRBJ2-5 and V is TRBV10-3; D is ambiguous. The germline CDR1 and CDR2 sequences are ENHRY and SYGVKD. CDR3 size: 12 residues. V gave up 4 bases and J gave up 3 bases, with 6 bases separating them.

This rearrangement joins TRBV27 to TRBJ2-3; D is undetermined. Trimming removed 2 bases at V and 1 base at J, with 7 bases between. CDR3 length: 14 amino acids. The germline gives CDR1 MNHEY, CDR2 SMNVEV (reference sequence). The CDR3 loop is CASSLIPGTDTQYF. The CDR3, as DNA: TGTGCCAGCAGTTTAATCCCAGGCACAGATACGCAGTATTTT.

The chain couples TRBV20-1 to TRBJ2-7, with TRBD2 matching over 9 bases. Germline V gene data show CDR1 as DFQATT and CDR2 as SNEGSKA (reference sequence). The CDR3 length is 18 residues. The junction had 18 bases not matched to a gene; V was cut back by 2 bases and J by 4 bases. The CDR3 loop is CSARLVKGVLAGRYEQYF. The CDR3 nucleotides are TGCAGTGCTAGATTGGTAAAAGGGGTGCTAGCGGGACGGTACGAGCAGTACTTC.

V is TRBV18 and J is TRBJ1-4; 8 bases align to TRBD1. CDR1 KGHSH and CDR2 LQKENI come from the germline V gene. The CDR3 has 17 residues. The trim removed 4 bases at V and 4 bases at J, leaving 11 bases unmatched. CDR3 amino acids: CASSLDRGRGNNEKLFF. The CDR3 DNA reads TGTGCCAGCTCACTCGACAGGGGACGGGGCAATAATGAAAAACTGTTTTTT.

J is TRBJ2-3 and V is TRBV7-9, with a possible D match to TRBD1 (6 bases). The CDR3 covers 17 residues. Germline values: CDR1 SEHNR, CDR2 FQNEAQ (reference sequence). The V end was cut by 0 bases, the J end by 2 bases, with 15 bases between. The CDR3 region is CASSLARQELLTDTQYF. The CDR3 DNA sequence: TGTGCCAGCAGCTTAGCTCGACAGGAACTACTCACAGATACGCAGTATTTT.

Ten or more counts support this clonotype. V gene TRBV20-1 combines with J gene TRBJ2-5; no reliable D call. Per the germline V gene, CDR1 is DFQATT and CDR2 is SNEGSKA (reference sequence). The CDR3 consists of 10 residues. CDR3 nucleotide sequence: TGCAGCGCCGGCTCGGAGACCCAGTACTTC. It encodes CSAGSETQYF.

The gene calls are TRBV10-3 and TRBJ2-7, with D unresolved. Trimming left V 3 bases short and J 3 bases short, with 15 bases between. The germline V gene has CDR1 ENHRY and CDR2 SYGVKD. The CDR3 is 15 amino acids. CDR3 sequence: CAISDVTAINYEQYF. As DNA, the CDR3 is TGTGCCATCAGTGATGTGACGGCTATTAACTACGAGCAGTACTTC.

The chain links TRBV4-3 to TRBJ2-5, with D perhaps TRBD1 or TRBD2 (6 bases each). The germline CDR1 and CDR2 sequences are LGHNA and YSLEER. The CDR3 consists of 14 residues. Trimming cost V 2 bases and J 5 bases, with 12 bases left between them. The CDR3 DNA follows: TGCGCCAGCAGCCAAATAGGGGGGAAGGAGACCCAGTACTTC. Protein product: CASSQIGGKETQYF.

The CDR3 DNA is TGTGCCAGCAGTTTACGTGGGGTCGGCACTGAAGCTTTCTTT. This encodes CASSLRGVGTEAFF. This chain joins TRBV12-3 or TRBV12-4 and TRBJ1-1; no firm D call. This CDR3 region has 14 residues. V was cut by 2 bases and J by 4 bases, with 11 bases left in between.

J is TRBJ2-1 and V is TRBV5-1; D is unresolved. Trimming cost V 4 bases and J 4 bases, with 18 bases left between them. The CDR3 totals 16 residues. Germline V CDR1 and CDR2: SGHRS, YFSETQ. The CDR3 protein is CASSADSVSSYNEQFF. As DNA, the CDR3 is TGCGCCAGCAGCGCCGACTCCGTCTCCTCGTACAATGAGCAGTTCTTC.